This T cell receptor beta chain stems from a study of regulatory T cells in long-lasting Graves disease (TCRdb year 2021). About the study as a whole: Antithyroid drugs had been taken for less than 3 months by newly diagnosed Graves' disease patients. Persistent Graves' disease patients were compared with newly diagnosed Graves' disease patients by peripheral blood TCR sequencing and RNA sequencing. The study was conducted in China and was registered as a clinical trial. A total of 35 or so samples were covered by TCR sequencing, comprising about 13 persistent and around 20 newly diagnosed Graves' disease patients. Points the paper makes about the study in general: Compared with newly diagnosed patients, patients with persistent Graves' disease had lower TCR Shannon entropy and fewer highly expanded clones, which suggests clonal expansion. Peripheral blood alone was examined, since thyroid tissue, which constituted the primary lesion, could not be accessed. TRBV28, TRBJ1-2 and TRBJ2-5 were preferentially used in persistent disease, while TRBV20-1 and TRBJ2-1 were favored in newly diagnosed disease. Patients with persistent disease shared more public clonotypes (under 3,000) than newly diagnosed patients did (966). Only the TCR beta chain was sequenced and analyzed. The authors noted that the small sample size was a limitation that may lower accuracy.

The CDR1 and CDR2 encoded by the germline V gene are MDHEN and SYDVKM. Ends trimmed: V by 3 bases, J by 1 base; bases unmatched to a gene: 2. Taken from cysteine to phenylalanine, the CDR3 has 15 residues. The only DNA kept is the CDR3, 45 bases in frame from the first base. The time point tag for this specimen amounts to: newly diagnosed GD, antithyroid drugs for less than 3 months. For both TCR sequencing and RNA sequencing, RNA was extracted from PBMCs in TRIzol. The diagnosis of Graves' disease followed American Thyroid Association guidelines. Recruitment of patients was carried out at an endocrinology department in Xi'an, China. Each patient gave roughly 10 milliliters of peripheral blood, collected in an EDTA anticoagulant tube. Ficoll Paque Plus density gradient separation was used to isolate PBMCs, and no further T cell sorting was performed. An Agilent 2100 Bioanalyzer and agarose gel were used to check RNA quality, while a NanoDrop 2000 measured RNA concentration.

This clonotype was detected only a few times. Its recognized antigen is unknown. One base away there is no much larger clone; base qualities are not given. The library relied on multiplex PCR. TCRdb lists the instrument as Illumina HiSeq 4000. To build TCR beta libraries, CDR3 regions were amplified by Arm-PCR using iRepertoire HTBI primers. PCR products were gel purified before sequencing. On the study's bioinformatics: Across samples, 62 TRBV and 12 to 15 TRBJ segments were identified and used for gene usage analysis of CDR3 amino acid clonotypes. Filtered high-quality paired reads were merged into contigs using COPE and FqMerger. BLAST was used to align contigs to IMGT TRBV, TRBD and TRBJ reference genes, and CDR3 was defined according to IMGT. Any clonotype with a frequency above 0.1% was counted as a highly expanded clone. Repertoire diversity was measured by Shannon entropy, and V-J evenness by the Gini coefficient. A clonotype found in more than one individual was treated as public. The public reads were quality trimmed at Q25 with fastp and then assembled into clones with MiXCR by TCRdb, keeping productive beta chains. Entries are consolidated by CDR3 protein sequence, retaining the most common genes and DNA. These V and J calls derive from TCRdb rather than the authors' analysis. This sample lists some 200,000 distinct CDR3 sequences; about 19% were detected once. Approximately 10% of the sample is in the top ten clones.

Another study also made use of these data, one on T cells in Graves' hyperthyroidism and ophthalmopathy. From the second report: Stable Graves' hyperthyroidism was defined as the absence of progression to ophthalmopathy over 18 months of follow-up. Hyperthyroidism patients were newly diagnosed, had a disease duration of under 2 months, and were aged 18 to 65 years. Exclusion was applied to patients with uncontrolled infections, other autoimmune diseases, pregnancy or lactation. Diagnoses were based on clinical symptoms, serum thyroxine and TRAb, thyroid ultrasound and orbital computed tomography. The first round of RT-PCR for the TCR CDR3 was performed with the HTBI primer set and the Qiagen OneStep RT-PCR kit. Most expanded thyroid clonotypes (frequency above 0.001) were also detected in blood, suggesting blood repertoires may reflect thyroid immune responses. A 13 V-J signature model separated ophthalmopathy from stable hyperthyroidism, with 87.88% sensitivity and 81.08% specificity in cross-validation and 80%/75% in testing. In validation, the model predicted progression to ophthalmopathy with approximately 69% sensitivity and less than 80% specificity, a median of 6.5 months before onset. A discovery cohort of about 96 patients, about 40 with Graves' ophthalmopathy and about 58 with stable Graves' hyperthyroidism, was used to find distinguishing TCR V-J signatures. Whether ophthalmopathy could be predicted prospectively was tested in an independent validation cohort made up of approximately 19 hyperthyroidism patients plus 17 patients who later progressed to ophthalmopathy. For training and testing, the 100 or so patients in the discovery cohort were randomly divided in a 7:3 ratio. In addition, the study compared T-cell repertoires in thyroid tissue and in blood from six Graves' hyperthyroidism patients. Following sampling, methimazole starting at 30 mg daily was given to hyperthyroidism patients, and high-dose intravenous methylprednisolone was given to ophthalmopathy patients. Libraries were constructed in a second round of multiplex PCR, after which size selection and purification were carried out. Libraries were sequenced paired-end with 100 bp reads on an Illumina HiSeq2000. SOAPnuke was used to process the raw data, removing reads that contained adapters or uncalled bases, had a mean Phred below 15, or lacked an exact match to the constant primer or identifier. COPE v1.2.5 was used to merge the high-quality paired reads, and each unique nucleotide sequence was defined as a clonotype. MiTCR v1.1 was used to align clonotypes to the IMGT TRBV, TRBD and TRBJ reference segments. The analysis was restricted to V-J combinations with a frequency above 0.0001, which together covered about 99% of the repertoires. The TCS score was defined as F50 (clonal expansion) divided by E x V (chaos), with BLOSUM62-based TCRdist calculated between CDR3 peptides within each V-J. Welch's t-statistics and random forest reduced roughly 540 V-J features to about 13, which were used in a naive Bayes classifier (R e1071). No statistical method was used to fix the sample size in advance, and group allocation was not hidden from the investigators. The paper describes TCR Vbeta CDR3 sequencing of 135 peripheral blood samples, made up of fewer than 50 ophthalmopathy patients, 70 to 80 hyperthyroidism patients and 17 progressor patients.

The material sequenced was peripheral blood mononuclear cells (PBMCs), taken at new diagnosis, from a patient treated with antithyroid drugs. In this chain, TRBV28 is recombined with TRBJ1-5; 8 junctional bases match TRBD1. This sequence originates from a woman in her twenties or thirties with Graves disease. Donor details come from another sample of the same person, matched by shared clones. This receptor has the CDR3 CASSFRGPSNQPQHF. In nucleotides, the sequence is TGTGCCAGCAGTTTCAGGGGGCCGAGCAATCAGCCCCAGCATTTT.